The source of this TCR beta chain is a study of CD8+CD57+ T cells in acquired aplastic anemia. The study, taken as a whole, reports: Patients and controls shared approximately 30 CD8+ CDR3 sequences.

As concerns this clonotype: What it binds is not known.

CDR1 and CDR2 from the germline V gene are ENHRY and SYGVKD. V dropped 2 bases and J dropped 6; count of bases not matched to a gene: 15. CDR3 length: 17 amino acids. Genomic DNA acted as the template from which TCR beta VDJ combination and CDR3 sequence profiling were carried out. TCRdb recomputed calls from the reads with MiXCR, one row per CDR3 protein. The sample includes some 180,000 distinct CDR3 sequences, just over 45% of them seen just once. The sample was sorted CD4+, CD8+, or CD8+CD57+ T cells (not recorded which) from PBMCs. This clonotype was obtained from a human donor in good health. The V call is TRBV10-3, the J call TRBJ2-7; 8 positions match TRBD1. The chain's CDR3 is CAISETLTGQGSIEQYF. In nucleotides, the CDR3 is TGTGCCATCAGTGAGACACTAACCGGACAGGGCTCGATCGAGCAGTACTTC.